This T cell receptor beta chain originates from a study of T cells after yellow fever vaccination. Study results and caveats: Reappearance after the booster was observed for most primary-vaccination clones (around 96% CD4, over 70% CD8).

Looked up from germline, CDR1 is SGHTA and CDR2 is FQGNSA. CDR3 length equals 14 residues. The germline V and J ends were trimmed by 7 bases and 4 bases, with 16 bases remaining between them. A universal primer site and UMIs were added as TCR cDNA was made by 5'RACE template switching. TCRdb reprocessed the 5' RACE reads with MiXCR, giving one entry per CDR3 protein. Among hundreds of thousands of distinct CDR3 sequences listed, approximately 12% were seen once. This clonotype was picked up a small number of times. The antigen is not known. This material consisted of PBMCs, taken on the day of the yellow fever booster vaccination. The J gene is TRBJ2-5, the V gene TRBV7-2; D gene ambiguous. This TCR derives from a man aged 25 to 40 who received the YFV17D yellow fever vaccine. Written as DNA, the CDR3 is TGTGCCAGCAACCCGTTAGGCCAGCGAGAGACCCAGTACTTC. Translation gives CASNPLGQRETQYF.